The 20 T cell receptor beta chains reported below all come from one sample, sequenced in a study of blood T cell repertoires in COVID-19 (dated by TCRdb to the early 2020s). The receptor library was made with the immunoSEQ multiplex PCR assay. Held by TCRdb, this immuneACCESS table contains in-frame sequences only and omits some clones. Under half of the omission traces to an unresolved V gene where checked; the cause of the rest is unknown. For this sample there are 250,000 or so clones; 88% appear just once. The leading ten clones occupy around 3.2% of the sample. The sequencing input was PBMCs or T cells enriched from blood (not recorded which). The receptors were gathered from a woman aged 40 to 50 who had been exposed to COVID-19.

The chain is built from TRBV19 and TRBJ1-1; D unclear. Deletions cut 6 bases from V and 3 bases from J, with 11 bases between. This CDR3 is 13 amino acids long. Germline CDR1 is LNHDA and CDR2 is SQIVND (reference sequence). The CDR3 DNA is TGTGCCAGTAGAGAGGATTTGGACACTGAAGCTTTCTTT. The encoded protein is CASREDLDTEAFF.

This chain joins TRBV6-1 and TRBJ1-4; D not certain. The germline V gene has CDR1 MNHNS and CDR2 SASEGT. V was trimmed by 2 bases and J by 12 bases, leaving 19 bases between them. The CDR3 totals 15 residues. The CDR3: CASSELFRPKEELFF. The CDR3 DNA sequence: TGTGCCAGCAGTGAATTGTTCAGGCCCAAGGAGGAACTGTTTTTT.

CDR3 sequence reads: CASSSPGQQKLFF. In DNA form, the CDR3 reads TGTGCCAGCAGCTCTCCGGGACAGCAAAAACTGTTTTTT. V and J are TRBV11-2 and TRBJ1-4, with 7 bases fitting TRBD1. The CDR3 loop spans 13 amino acids. From germline, CDR1 is SGHAT and CDR2 FQNNGV. V shed 4 bases, J shed 9 bases, and the junction held 5 bases outside the gene matches.

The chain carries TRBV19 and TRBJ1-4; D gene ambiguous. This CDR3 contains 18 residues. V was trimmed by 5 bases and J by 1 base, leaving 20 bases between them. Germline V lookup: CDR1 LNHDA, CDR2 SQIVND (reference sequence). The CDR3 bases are TGTGCCAGTAGTTCCTACCCCGCCCAGGTTCGAACTAATGAAAAACTGTTTTTT. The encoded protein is CASSSYPAQVRTNEKLFF.

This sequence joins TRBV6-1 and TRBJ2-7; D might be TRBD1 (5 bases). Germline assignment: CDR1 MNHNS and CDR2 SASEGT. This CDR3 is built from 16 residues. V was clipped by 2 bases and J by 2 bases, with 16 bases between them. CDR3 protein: CASSEFGQRGAYEQYV. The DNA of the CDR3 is TGTGCCAGCAGTGAATTTGGCCAAAGGGGCGCCTACGAGCAGTACGTC.

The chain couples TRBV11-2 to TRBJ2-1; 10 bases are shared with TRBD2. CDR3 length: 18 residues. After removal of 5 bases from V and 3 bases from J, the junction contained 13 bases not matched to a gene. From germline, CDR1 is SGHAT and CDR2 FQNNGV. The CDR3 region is CASSLSLSGGANYNEQFF. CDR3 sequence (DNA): TGTGCCAGCAGCCTCTCGCTAAGCGGGGGGGCCAACTACAATGAGCAGTTCTTC. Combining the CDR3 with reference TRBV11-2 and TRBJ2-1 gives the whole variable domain EAGVAQSPRYKIIEKRQSVAFWCNPISGHATLYWYQQILGQGPKLLIQFQNNGVVDDSQLPKDRFSAERLKGVDSTLKIQPAKLEDSAVYLCASSLSLSGGANYNEQFFGPGTRLTVL.

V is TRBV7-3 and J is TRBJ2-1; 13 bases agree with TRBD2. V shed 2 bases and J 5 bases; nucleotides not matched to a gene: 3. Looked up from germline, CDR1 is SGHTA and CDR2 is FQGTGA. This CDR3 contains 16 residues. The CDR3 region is CASSLGGTSGNNEQFF. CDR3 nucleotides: TGTGCCAGCAGCTTAGGAGGGACTAGCGGGAACAATGAGCAGTTCTTC.

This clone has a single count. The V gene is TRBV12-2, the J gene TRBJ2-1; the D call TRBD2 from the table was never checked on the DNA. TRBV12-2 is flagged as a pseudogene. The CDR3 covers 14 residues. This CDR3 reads CASRLREGNNEQFF. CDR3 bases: TGTGCAAGTCGCTTACGGGAAGGCAACAATGAGCAGTTCTTC.

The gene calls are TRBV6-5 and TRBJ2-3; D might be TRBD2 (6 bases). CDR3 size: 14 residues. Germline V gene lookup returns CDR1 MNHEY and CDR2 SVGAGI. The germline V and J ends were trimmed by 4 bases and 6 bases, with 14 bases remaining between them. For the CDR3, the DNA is TGTGCCAGCAGTTTCCTAGCGAGGGTGGATACGCAGTATTTT. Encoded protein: CASSFLARVDTQYF.

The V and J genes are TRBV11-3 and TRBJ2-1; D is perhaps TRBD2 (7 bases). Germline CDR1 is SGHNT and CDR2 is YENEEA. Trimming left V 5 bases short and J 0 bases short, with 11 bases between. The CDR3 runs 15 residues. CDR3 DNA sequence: TGTGCCAGCAGCGAGGGGGGGAGCTCCTACAATGAGCAGTTCTTC. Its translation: CASSEGGSSYNEQFF. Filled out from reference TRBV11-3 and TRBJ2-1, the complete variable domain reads EAGVVQSPRYKIIEKKQPVAFWCNPISGHNTLYWYLQNLGQGPELLIRYENEEAVDDSQLPKDRFSAERLKGVDSTLKIQPAELGDSAVYLCASSEGGSSYNEQFFGPGTRLTVL.

CDR3 in DNA: TGTGCCAGCAGTGGACTAGCGGGGGGCACAGATACGCAGTATTTT. Translating it yields CASSGLAGGTDTQYF. The chain has TRBV2 and TRBJ2-3; TRBD2 matches at 12 bases. Germline trimming cut 4 bases from V and 1 base from J; bases unmatched to any gene: 0. The CDR3 sequence is 15 residues long. In germline, CDR1 is SNHLY, CDR2 FYNNEI.

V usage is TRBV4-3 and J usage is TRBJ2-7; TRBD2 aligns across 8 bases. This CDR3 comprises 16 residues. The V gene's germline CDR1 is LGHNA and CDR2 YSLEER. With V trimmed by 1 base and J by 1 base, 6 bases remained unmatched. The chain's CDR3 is CASSQGIGLASYEQYF. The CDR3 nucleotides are TGCGCCAGCAGCCAAGGGATAGGACTAGCATCCTACGAGCAGTACTTC.

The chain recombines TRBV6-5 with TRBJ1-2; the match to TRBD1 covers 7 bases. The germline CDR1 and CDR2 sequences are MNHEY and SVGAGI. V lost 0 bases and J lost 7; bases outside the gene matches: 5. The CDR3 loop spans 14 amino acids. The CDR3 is CASSYSGKGAGYTF. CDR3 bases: TGTGCCAGCAGTTACTCTGGAAAGGGGGCTGGCTACACCTTC.

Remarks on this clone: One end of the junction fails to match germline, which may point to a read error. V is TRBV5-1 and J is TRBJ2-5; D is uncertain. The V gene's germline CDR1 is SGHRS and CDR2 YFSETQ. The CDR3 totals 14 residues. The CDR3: CASSPLGFQETQYF. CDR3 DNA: TGTGCCAGCAGCCCTCTCGGGTTTCAAGAGACCCAGTACTTC.

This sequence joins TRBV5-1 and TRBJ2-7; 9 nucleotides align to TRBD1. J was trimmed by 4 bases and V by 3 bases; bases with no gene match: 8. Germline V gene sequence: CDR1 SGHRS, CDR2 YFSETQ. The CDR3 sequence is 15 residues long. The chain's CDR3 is CASSSTGQGWYEQYF. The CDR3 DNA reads TGCGCCAGCAGCTCGACGGGACAGGGTTGGTACGAGCAGTACTTC.

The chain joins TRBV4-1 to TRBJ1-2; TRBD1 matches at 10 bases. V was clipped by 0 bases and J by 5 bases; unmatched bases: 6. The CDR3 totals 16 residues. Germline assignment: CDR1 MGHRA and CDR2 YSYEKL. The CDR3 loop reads CASSQERTGGLYGYTF. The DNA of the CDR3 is TGCGCCAGCAGCCAAGAACGGACAGGGGGATTATATGGCTACACCTTC.

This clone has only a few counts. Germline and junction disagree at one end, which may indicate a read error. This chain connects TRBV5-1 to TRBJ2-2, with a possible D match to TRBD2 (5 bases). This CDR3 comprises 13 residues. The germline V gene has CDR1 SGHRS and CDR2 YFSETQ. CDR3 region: CASSLLDTGELFF. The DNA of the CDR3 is TGTGCCAGCAGCTTACTAGACACCGGGGAGCTGTTTTTT.

In DNA form, the CDR3 reads TGTGCCAGTAGTATAAGATCCGCTAGCGGACACACCGGGGAGCTGTTTTTT. Translation gives CASSIRSASGHTGELFF. The rearrangement uses TRBV19 and TRBJ2-2; TRBD2 matches 7 bases. The CDR3 extends over 17 amino acids. The germline CDR1 and CDR2 sequences are LNHDA and SQIVND (reference sequence). V lost 2 bases and J lost 3; bases outside the gene matches: 9.

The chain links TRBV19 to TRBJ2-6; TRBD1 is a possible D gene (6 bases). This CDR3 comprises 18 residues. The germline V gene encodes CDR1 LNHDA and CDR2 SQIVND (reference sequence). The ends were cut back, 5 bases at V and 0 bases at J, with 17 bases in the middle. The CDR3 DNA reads TGTGCCAGTAGTTCTCAGGGGTCTTTCGGCTCTGGGGCCAACGTCCTGACTTTC. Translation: CASSSQGSFGSGANVLTF.

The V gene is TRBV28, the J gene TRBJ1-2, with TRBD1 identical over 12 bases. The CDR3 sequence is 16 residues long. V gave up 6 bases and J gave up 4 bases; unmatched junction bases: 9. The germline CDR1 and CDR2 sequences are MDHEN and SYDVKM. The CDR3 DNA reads TGTGCCAGCAGGGGAACTACGGGACAGGGGGCCTATGGCTACACCTTC. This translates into CASRGTTGQGAYGYTF.